One and the same sample provided the 20 T cell receptor beta chains below, sequenced in a study of cytomegalovirus exposure and HLA in healthy donors. Amplification used 60 Vbeta primers and 13 Jbeta primers. Data came from immunoSEQ multiplex PCR; TCRdb stores just in-frame clones and leaves some out. The data show some 90,000 clones, with 75% to 90% seen just once and about 30% held by the top ten. The sequencing input was PBMCs. Receptors were obtained from a man over 45 in good health and CMV-seropositive.

The chain couples TRBV30 to TRBJ2-2; D unresolved. Germline V gene lookup returns CDR1 GTSNPN and CDR2 SVGIG (reference sequence). CDR3 length: 13 residues. V lost 0 bases and J lost 5, with 7 bases in between. In DNA form, the CDR3 reads TGTGCCTGGAGTGTACTAACGACCGGGGAGCTGTTTTTT. Translated: CAWSVLTTGELFF. Drawing the rest from reference TRBV30 and TRBJ2-2, the complete variable domain is SQTIHQWPATLVQPVGSPLSLECTVEGTSNPNLYWYRQAAGRGLQLLFYSVGIGQISSEVPQNLSASRPQDRQFILSSKKLLLSDSGFYLCAWSVLTTGELFFGEGSRLTVL.

V is TRBV4-1 and J is TRBJ2-1; 10 nucleotides align to TRBD2. Germline values: CDR1 MGHRA, CDR2 YSYEKL. Unmatched junction bases numbered 7, after V lost 2 bases and J lost 0 bases. The CDR3 runs 18 residues. The CDR3 spells CASSQSGLAVSSYNEQFF. DNA for the CDR3: TGCGCCAGCAGCCAATCTGGACTAGCGGTGAGCTCCTACAATGAGCAGTTCTTC.

V is TRBV7-9 and J is TRBJ2-1; 11 bases match TRBD2. The trim removed 3 bases at V and 8 bases at J, leaving 3 bases unmatched. The germline gives CDR1 SEHNR, CDR2 FQNEAQ (reference sequence). The CDR3 runs to 14 residues. The CDR3 DNA sequence: TGTGCCAGCAGCTTCTTAGCGGGGGGGGATGAGCAGTTCTTC. Protein: CASSFLAGGDEQFF.

V is TRBV5-4 and J is TRBJ2-1, with 7 bases aligning to TRBD2. The CDR3 is 15 amino acids. The ends lost 5 bases at V and 5 bases at J; junction bases unmatched: 10. CDR1 is SGHNT, CDR2 YYREEE, per germline (reference sequence). CDR3: CASSLSLANNNEQFF. Written as DNA, the CDR3 is TGTGCCAGCAGTTTATCACTAGCGAACAACAATGAGCAGTTCTTC.

V gene TRBV30 combines with J gene TRBJ2-5, with 7 bases aligning to TRBD2. Germline V lookup: CDR1 GTSNPN, CDR2 SVGIG (reference sequence). This CDR3 has 13 amino acids. V dropped 2 bases and J dropped 5; count of bases not matched to a gene: 5. CDR3 loop: CAWSSREWETQYF. The CDR3 DNA follows: TGTGCCTGGAGTTCGCGGGAGTGGGAGACCCAGTACTTC.

This clone was seen once. This chain's CDR3 is CSVNRGPPDTQYF. CDR3 in DNA: TGCAGCGTGAACAGGGGGCCACCAGATACGCAGTATTTT. The V gene is TRBV29-1, the J gene TRBJ2-3; 9 bases fit TRBD1. The CDR3 spans 13 residues. Germline V lookup: CDR1 SQVTM, CDR2 ANQGSEA. The V gene end was trimmed by 6 bases and the J gene end by 4 bases; junction bases not matched to a gene: 5.

This clone was observed once. The genes are TRBV5-1 and TRBJ2-3; 7 positions agree with TRBD2. Germline-derived CDR1 and CDR2 are SGHRS and YFSETQ. V dropped 4 bases and J dropped 0; count of bases not matched to a gene: 8. The CDR3 runs to 16 residues. DNA for the CDR3: TGCGCCAGCAGCCCCAAAAGCGGGATCAGCACAGATACGCAGTATTTT. It encodes CASSPKSGISTDTQYF.

The gene calls are TRBV19 and TRBJ1-2; D unresolved. CDR1 LNHDA and CDR2 SQIVND come from the germline V gene (reference sequence). Between the trimmed V and J ends, which lost 8 bases and 7 bases, there was a span of 17 bases. The CDR3 consists of 13 residues. The CDR3 sequence is CASGYRRSGGYTF. The DNA of the CDR3 is TGTGCCAGTGGATACAGACGGAGCGGTGGCTACACCTTC. Full variable domain (missing parts from reference TRBV19 and TRBJ1-2): DGGITQSPKYLFRKEGQNVTLSCEQNLNHDAMYWYRQDPGQGLRLIYYSQIVNDFQKGDIAEGYSVSREKKESFPLTVTSAQKNPTAFYLCASGYRRSGGYTFGSGTRLTVV.

This rearrangement joins TRBV7-9 to TRBJ1-1; D may be TRBD1 (6 bases). The ends were cut back, 5 bases at V and 10 bases at J, with 14 bases in the middle. Per germline, CDR1 SEHNR and CDR2 FQNEAQ (reference sequence). The length of the CDR3 is 12 residues. The CDR3 nucleotides read TGTGCCAGCAGCGTTGACAGGTCTGGAGCTTTCTTT. It yields the protein CASSVDRSGAFF.

The chain's CDR3 is CASSLDLQGKGTDTQYF. The CDR3 region has the DNA TGCGCCAGCAGCTTGGATCTCCAGGGCAAGGGCACAGATACGCAGTATTTT. The V call is TRBV5-1, the J call TRBJ2-3; D might be TRBD1 (5 bases). The CDR3 extends over 17 amino acids. Germline CDR1 and CDR2: SGHRS and YFSETQ. V was pared by 0 bases and J by 1 base, with 15 bases between.

The chain employs TRBV9 and TRBJ1-3; 8 bases match TRBD1. In germline, CDR1 is SGDLS, CDR2 YYNGEE. J was trimmed by 4 bases and V by 4 bases; bases with no gene match: 7. The CDR3 is made up of 15 amino acids. The CDR3 loop is CASSFQQGEGNTIYF. CDR3 nucleotides: TGTGCCAGCAGCTTCCAACAGGGGGAAGGAAACACCATATATTTT.

This clone was picked up one time. The chain has TRBV30 and TRBJ2-7, with TRBD2 matching over 7 bases. CDR1 is GTSNPN and CDR2 is SVGIG in the germline V gene (reference sequence). CDR3 length equals 16 residues. The V gene end was trimmed by 1 base and the J gene end by 3 bases; junction bases not matched to a gene: 12. DNA for the CDR3: TGTGCCTGGAGTGCACTTTACCGAAAGCGGGACTACGAGCAGTACTTC. Translation gives CAWSALYRKRDYEQYF.

The CDR3 nucleotides are TGTGCCAGCAGTGAAGTTACGGGAGATGAGCAGTTCTTC. This codes for CASSEVTGDEQFF. The chain employs TRBV2 and TRBJ2-1; TRBD2 is a possible D gene (6 bases). This CDR3 spans 13 amino acids. Looked up from germline, CDR1 is SNHLY and CDR2 is FYNNEI. Trimming took 1 base from V and 8 from J, leaving 9 bases between them.

The chain carries TRBV7-6 and TRBJ1-1; a possible D gene is TRBD1 (6 bases). CDR1 SGHVS and CDR2 FNYEAQ come from the germline V gene. The CDR3 is made up of 14 amino acids. V was cut by 5 bases and J by 0 bases, with 10 bases left in between. This CDR3 reads CASSSGQMNTEAFF. In DNA, the CDR3 is TGTGCCAGCAGCAGCGGACAGATGAACACTGAAGCTTTCTTT.

This chain uses TRBV4-2 with TRBJ1-2; possible D gene TRBD1, 5 bases. Germline CDR1 LGHNA, CDR2 YNFKEQ. V was trimmed by 0 bases and J by 3 bases, leaving 14 bases between them. The CDR3 is made up of 16 amino acids. The CDR3 is CASSQEIGQGDYGYTF. CDR3 coding DNA: TGTGCCAGCAGCCAAGAGATCGGGCAGGGCGACTATGGCTACACCTTC.

This clone was seen only a few times. V usage is TRBV5-6 and J usage is TRBJ2-2, with 8 bases identical to TRBD2. The CDR3 consists of 14 residues. CDR1 is SGHDT, CDR2 YYEEEE, per germline. Trimming removed 4 bases from V and 8 bases from J; junction bases left unmatched: 7. CDR3 sequence (DNA): TGTGCCAGCAGCCCAAGGACTAGCCTTGGGGAGCTGTTTTTT. Amino acids: CASSPRTSLGELFF.

This sequence joins TRBV27 and TRBJ2-7, with TRBD1 matching 11 bases. There are 21 residues in the CDR3. V lost 7 bases to trimming and J lost 3 bases; unmatched junction nucleotides: 26. Germline assignment: CDR1 MNHEY and CDR2 SMNVEV (reference sequence). The CDR3 DNA reads TGTGCCAGCACGCTGGGTCCCCTATTATCAGAACGGGGACAGGGGGGCTACGAGCAGTACTTC. This codes for CASTLGPLLSERGQGGYEQYF.

The chain recombines TRBV19 with TRBJ2-3; 11 bases are a match to TRBD2. Trimming cost V 4 bases and J 7 bases; bases outside gene matches: 7. CDR1 and CDR2 from the germline V gene are LNHDA and SQIVND (reference sequence). This CDR3 spans 15 amino acids. The CDR3 DNA follows: TGTGCCAGTAGTAAACTAGCGGGAGCCCCCCATACGCAGTATTTT. This translates into CASSKLAGAPHTQYF. The variable domain in full, completed from reference TRBV19 and TRBJ2-3, reads DGGITQSPKYLFRKEGQNVTLSCEQNLNHDAMYWYRQDPGQGLRLIYYSQIVNDFQKGDIAEGYSVSREKKESFPLTVTSAQKNPTAFYLCASSKLAGAPHTQYFGPGTRLTVL.

This rearrangement joins TRBV5-1 to TRBJ1-6; tentative D call: TRBD1 (6 bases). Germline V gives CDR1 SGHRS, CDR2 YFSETQ. V was clipped by 4 bases and J by 10 bases, with 15 bases between them. The CDR3 extends over 14 amino acids. The CDR3 bases are TGCGCCAGCAGCGCGGGGGCAGGGAAGTCACCCCTCCACTTT. This gives the protein CASSAGAGKSPLHF.

This chain uses TRBV14 with TRBJ1-1; perhaps TRBD1 as D (6 bases). V was cut by 3 bases and J by 5 bases, with 13 bases left in between. Germline V lookup: CDR1 SGHDN, CDR2 FVKESK. The CDR3 is made up of 14 amino acids. For the CDR3, the DNA is TGTGCCAGCAGCCATCAGGGGCCGGGGACTGAAGCTTTCTTT. As protein: CASSHQGPGTEAFF.